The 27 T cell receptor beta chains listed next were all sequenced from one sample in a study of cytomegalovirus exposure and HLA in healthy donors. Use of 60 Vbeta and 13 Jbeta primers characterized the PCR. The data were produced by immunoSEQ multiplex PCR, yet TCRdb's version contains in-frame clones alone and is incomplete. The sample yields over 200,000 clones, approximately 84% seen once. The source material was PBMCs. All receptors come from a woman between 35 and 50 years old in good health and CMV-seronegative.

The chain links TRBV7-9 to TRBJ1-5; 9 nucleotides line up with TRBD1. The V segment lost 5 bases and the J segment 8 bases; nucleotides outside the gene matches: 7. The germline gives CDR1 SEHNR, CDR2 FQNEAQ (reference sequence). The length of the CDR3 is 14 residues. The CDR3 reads CASSQAGQGEPQHF. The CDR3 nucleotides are TGTGCCAGCAGCCAGGCGGGACAGGGAGAGCCCCAGCATTTT.

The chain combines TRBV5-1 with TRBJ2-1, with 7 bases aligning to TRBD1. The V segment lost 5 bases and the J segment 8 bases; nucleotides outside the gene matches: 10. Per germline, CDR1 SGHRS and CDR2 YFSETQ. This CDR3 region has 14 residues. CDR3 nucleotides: TGCGCCAGCAGACCACTGACAGGGTTCCATGAGCAGTTCTTC. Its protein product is CASRPLTGFHEQFF.

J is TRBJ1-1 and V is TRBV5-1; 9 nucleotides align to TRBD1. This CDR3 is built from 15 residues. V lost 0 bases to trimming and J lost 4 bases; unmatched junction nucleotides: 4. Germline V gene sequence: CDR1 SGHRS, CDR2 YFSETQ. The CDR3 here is CASSLGQGVGTEAFF. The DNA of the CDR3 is TGCGCCAGCAGCTTGGGACAGGGGGTCGGCACTGAAGCTTTCTTT.

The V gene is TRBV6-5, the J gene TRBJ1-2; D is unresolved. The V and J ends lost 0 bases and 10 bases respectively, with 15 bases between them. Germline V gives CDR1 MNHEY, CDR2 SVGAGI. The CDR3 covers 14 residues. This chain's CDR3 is CASSYSKWSHLYTF. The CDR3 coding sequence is TGTGCCAGCAGTTACTCGAAATGGAGCCACCTCTACACCTTC.

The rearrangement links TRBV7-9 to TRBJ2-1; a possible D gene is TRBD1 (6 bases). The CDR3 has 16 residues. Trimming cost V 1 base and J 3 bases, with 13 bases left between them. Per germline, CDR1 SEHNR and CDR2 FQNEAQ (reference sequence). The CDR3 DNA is TGTGCCAGCAGCTTAGAGATGGGGGCCCTCTACAATGAGCAGTTCTTC. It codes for CASSLEMGALYNEQFF.

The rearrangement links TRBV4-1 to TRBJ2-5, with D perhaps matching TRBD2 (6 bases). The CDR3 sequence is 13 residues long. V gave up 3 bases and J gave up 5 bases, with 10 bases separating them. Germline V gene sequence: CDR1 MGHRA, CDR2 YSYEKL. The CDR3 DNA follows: TGCGCCAGCAGCCAGGAGGGGCTTGAGACCCAGTACTTC. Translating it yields CASSQEGLETQYF.

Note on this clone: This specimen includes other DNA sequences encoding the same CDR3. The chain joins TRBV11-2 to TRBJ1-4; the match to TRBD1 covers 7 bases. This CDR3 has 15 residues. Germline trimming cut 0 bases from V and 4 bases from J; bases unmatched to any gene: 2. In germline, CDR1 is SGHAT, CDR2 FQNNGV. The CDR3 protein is CASSLEAGGNEKLFF. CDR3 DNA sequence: TGTGCCAGCAGCTTAGAAGCAGGGGGTAATGAAAAACTGTTTTTT.

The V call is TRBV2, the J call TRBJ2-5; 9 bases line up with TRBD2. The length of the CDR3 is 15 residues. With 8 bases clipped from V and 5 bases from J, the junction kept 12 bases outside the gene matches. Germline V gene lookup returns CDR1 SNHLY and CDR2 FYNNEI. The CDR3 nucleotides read TGTGCCAGCCGAGAGGGTAGCGGGGGAAGGGAGACCCAGTACTTC. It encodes CASREGSGGRETQYF.

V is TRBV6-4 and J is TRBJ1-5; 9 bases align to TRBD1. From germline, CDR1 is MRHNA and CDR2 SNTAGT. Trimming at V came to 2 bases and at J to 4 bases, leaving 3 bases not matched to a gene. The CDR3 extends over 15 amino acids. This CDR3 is CASSDGDRGNQPQHF. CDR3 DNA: TGTGCCAGCAGTGACGGTGACAGGGGGAATCAGCCCCAGCATTTT.

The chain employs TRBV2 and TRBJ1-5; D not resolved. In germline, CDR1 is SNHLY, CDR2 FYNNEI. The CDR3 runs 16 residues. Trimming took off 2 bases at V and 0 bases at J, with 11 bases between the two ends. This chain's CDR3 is CASSERWAYSNQPQHF. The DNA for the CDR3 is TGTGCCAGCAGTGAACGTTGGGCCTATAGCAATCAGCCCCAGCATTTT.

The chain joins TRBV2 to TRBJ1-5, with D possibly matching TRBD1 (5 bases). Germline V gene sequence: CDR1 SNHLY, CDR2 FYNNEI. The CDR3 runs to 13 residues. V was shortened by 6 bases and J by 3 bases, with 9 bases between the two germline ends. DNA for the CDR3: TGTGCCAGCAGGCAACAGGTCAATCAGCCCCAGCATTTT. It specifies CASRQQVNQPQHF.

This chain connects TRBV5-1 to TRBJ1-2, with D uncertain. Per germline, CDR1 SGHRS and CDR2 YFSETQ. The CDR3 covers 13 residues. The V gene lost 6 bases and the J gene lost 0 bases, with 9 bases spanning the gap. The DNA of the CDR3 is TGCGCCAGCACAGGCAGTACTAACTATGGCTACACCTTC. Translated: CASTGSTNYGYTF.

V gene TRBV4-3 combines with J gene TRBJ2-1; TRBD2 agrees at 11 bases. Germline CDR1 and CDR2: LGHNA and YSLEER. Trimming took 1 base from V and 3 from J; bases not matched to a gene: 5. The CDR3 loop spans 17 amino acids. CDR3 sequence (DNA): TGCGCCAGCAGCCAAGTGGCTAGCGGGGGGTTCTACAATGAGCAGTTCTTC. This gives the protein CASSQVASGGFYNEQFF.

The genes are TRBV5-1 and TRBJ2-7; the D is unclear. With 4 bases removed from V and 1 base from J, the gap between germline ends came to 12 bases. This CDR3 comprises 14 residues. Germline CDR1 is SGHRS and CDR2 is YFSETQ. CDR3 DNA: TGCGCCAGCAGCCCAAACTCCGTTTCCTACGAGCAGTACTTC. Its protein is CASSPNSVSYEQYF. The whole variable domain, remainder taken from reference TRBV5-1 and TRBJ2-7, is KAGVTQTPRYLIKTRGQQVTLSCSPISGHRSVSWYQQTPGQGLQFLFEYFSETQRNKGNFPGRFSGRQFSNSRSEMNVSTLELGDSALYLCASSPNSVSYEQYFGPGTRLTVT.

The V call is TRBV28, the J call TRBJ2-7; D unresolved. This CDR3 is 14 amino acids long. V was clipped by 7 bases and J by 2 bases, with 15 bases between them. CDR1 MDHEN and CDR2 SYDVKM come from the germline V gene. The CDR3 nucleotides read TGTGCCAGCATGGTCGACAACCCTACCTACGAGCAGTACTTC. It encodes CASMVDNPTYEQYF.

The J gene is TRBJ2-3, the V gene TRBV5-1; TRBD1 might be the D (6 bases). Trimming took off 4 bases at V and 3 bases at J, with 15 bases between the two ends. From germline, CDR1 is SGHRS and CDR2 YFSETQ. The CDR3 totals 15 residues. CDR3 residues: CASSSNRVETDTQYF. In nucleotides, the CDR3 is TGCGCCAGCAGCAGTAACAGGGTGGAGACAGATACGCAGTATTTT.

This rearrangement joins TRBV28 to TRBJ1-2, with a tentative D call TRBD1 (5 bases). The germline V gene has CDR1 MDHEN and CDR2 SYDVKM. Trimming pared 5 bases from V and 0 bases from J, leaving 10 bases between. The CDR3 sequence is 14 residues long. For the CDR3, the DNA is TGTGCCAGCAGTCCCGAGACAGCTAACTATGGCTACACCTTC. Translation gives CASSPETANYGYTF.

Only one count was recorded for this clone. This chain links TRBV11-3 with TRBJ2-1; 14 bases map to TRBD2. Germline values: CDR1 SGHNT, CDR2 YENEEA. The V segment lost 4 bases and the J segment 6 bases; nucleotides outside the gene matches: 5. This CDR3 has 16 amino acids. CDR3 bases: TGTGCCAGCAGCTCCCGGACTAGCGGGGGGTTCAATGAGCAGTTCTTC. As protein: CASSSRTSGGFNEQFF.

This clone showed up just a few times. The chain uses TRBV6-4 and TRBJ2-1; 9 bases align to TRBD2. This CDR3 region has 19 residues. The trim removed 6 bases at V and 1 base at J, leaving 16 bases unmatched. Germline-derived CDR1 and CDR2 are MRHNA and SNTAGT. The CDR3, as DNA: TGTGCCAGCAGAGGGATCGCGGGGGGGCGGGGGATTTCCTACAATGAGCAGTTCTTC. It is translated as CASRGIAGGRGISYNEQFF.

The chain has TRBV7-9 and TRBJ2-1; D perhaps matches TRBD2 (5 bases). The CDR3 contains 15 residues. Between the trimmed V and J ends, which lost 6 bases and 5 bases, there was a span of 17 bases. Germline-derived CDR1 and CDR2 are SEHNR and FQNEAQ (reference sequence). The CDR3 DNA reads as TGTGCCAGCAGTAAGGAAGGGAGAGCCCACAATGAGCAGTTCTTC. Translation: CASSKEGRAHNEQFF.

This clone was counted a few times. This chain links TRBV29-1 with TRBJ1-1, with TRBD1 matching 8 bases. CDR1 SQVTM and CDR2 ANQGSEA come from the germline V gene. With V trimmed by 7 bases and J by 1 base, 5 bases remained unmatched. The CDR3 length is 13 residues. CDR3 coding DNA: TGCAGCGCCGGGACAGGTTGGAACACTGAAGCTTTCTTT. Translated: CSAGTGWNTEAFF.

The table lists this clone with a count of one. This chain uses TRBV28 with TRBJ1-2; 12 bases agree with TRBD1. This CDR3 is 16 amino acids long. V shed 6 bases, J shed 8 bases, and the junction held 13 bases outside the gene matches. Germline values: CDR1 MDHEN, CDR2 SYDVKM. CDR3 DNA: TGTGCCAGCAGCGTCCTCGGGACAGGGGGCGCGGGGGGCTACACCTTC. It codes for CASSVLGTGGAGGYTF.

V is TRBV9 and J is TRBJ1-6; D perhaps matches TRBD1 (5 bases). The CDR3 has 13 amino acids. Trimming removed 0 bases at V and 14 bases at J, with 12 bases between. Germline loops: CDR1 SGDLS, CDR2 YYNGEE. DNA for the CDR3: TGTGCCAGCAGCGTAGAGGCAGGGAGGTCCCTCCACTTT. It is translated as CASSVEAGRSLHF.

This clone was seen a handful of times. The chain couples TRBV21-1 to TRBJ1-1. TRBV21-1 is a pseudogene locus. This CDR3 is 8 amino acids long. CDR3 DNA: TGCGCGATATTGGAGGCTTTCTTT. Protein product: CAILEAFF.

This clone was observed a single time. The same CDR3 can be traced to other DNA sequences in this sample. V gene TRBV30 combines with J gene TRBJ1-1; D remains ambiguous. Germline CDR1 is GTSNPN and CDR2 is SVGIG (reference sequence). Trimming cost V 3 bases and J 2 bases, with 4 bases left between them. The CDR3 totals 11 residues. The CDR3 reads CAWRRNTEAFF. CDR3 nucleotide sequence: TGTGCCTGGAGGAGAAACACTGAAGCTTTCTTT.

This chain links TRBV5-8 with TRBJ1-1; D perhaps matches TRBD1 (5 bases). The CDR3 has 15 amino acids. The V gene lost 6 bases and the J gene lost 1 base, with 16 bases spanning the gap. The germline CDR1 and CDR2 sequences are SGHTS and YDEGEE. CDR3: CASTTGRGRNTEAFF. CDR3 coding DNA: TGTGCCAGCACCACCGGGCGGGGGAGGAACACTGAAGCTTTCTTT.

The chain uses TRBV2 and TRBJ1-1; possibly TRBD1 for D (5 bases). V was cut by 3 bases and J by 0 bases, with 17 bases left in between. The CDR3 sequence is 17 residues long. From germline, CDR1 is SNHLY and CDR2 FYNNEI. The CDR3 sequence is CASSDGRAPMLNTEAFF. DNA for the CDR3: TGTGCCAGCAGTGACGGCAGGGCACCGATGCTGAACACTGAAGCTTTCTTT.